This T cell receptor beta chain was found in a study of T-cell memory formation after mild COVID-19. As for the study in general: Most TCR clusters belonged to a single donor. Study-level points and caveats: Contracting CD4+ clones lay largely in CM and EM, with CD8+ ones residing in EMRA. Pre-infection memory showed some responding clones, and this suggested that cross-reactive memory joined. Clones shrinking from day 15 to 85 showed even CD4/CD8 mixes; later expanders tilted CD4+.

V was trimmed by 10 bases and J by 9 bases, leaving 34 bases between them. The germline V gene has CDR1 MNHEY and CDR2 SMNVEV (reference sequence). The CDR3 extends over 18 amino acids. Regarding this clonotype: Antigen specificity is unknown.

TCRdb passed the 5' RACE reads through MiXCR, listing each CDR3 protein once. Of just over 350,000 distinct CDR3 sequences in the sample, 13% to 15% are singletons; the top ten hold 22%. Sequencing input: PBMCs or a T cell subset sorted from them (not recorded which). This rearrangement joins TRBV27 to TRBJ1-5, with D tentatively TRBD1 (5 bases). The clonotype was recovered from a man aged 18-30 years who had mild COVID-19 (a few samples of this study predate the infection). Cell type and time point are not known. The CDR3 DNA reads as TGTGCCACAACCTTTATGGGGAACAGGCGCCCAGCTCTCCGGCCCCAGCATTTT. It translates to CATTFMGNRRPALRPQHF.